Listed below are T cell receptor beta chains from one sample, sequenced in a study of blood T cell repertoires in COVID-19. Data came from immunoSEQ multiplex PCR; TCRdb stores just in-frame clones and leaves some out. The sample lists 150,000 or so clones; around 83% were seen once. Sequencing input: peripheral blood. The receptors shown here come from a woman of 80 years or more with acute or convalescent COVID-19. Each CDR3 is given with its conserved first and last residue. Fields, in order: J gene, clone size, V gene, D gene, CDR3 protein, CDR3 DNA. A D gene is named only where the DNA matches it firmly. Clone size is given for some rows only: seen once, a few or many times, or a class if the clone is expanded.

J gene: TRBJ1-1; clone size: NA; V gene: TRBV15; D gene: NA; CDR3 protein: CATSKGGLSRGEAFF; CDR3 DNA: TGTGCCACCAGCAAAGGAGGACTGAGCCGCGGTGAAGCTTTCTTT
J gene: TRBJ1-6; clone size: NA; V gene: TRBV6-2/TRBV6-3; D gene: NA; CDR3 protein: CASSYEADYSPLHF; CDR3 DNA: TGTGCCAGCAGTTACGAGGCAGATTATTCACCCCTCCACTTT
J gene: TRBJ2-3; clone size: NA; V gene: TRBV15; D gene: TRBD2; CDR3 protein: CATEPESGTRRDTQYF; CDR3 DNA: TGTGCCACCGAGCCAGAAAGCGGGACGCGAAGGGATACGCAGTATTTT
J gene: TRBJ1-5; clone size: NA; V gene: TRBV2; D gene: NA; CDR3 protein: CASLIEPNPSNQPQHF; CDR3 DNA: TGTGCCAGCTTAATAGAACCCAACCCTAGCAATCAGCCCCAGCATTTT
J gene: TRBJ2-5; clone size: NA; V gene: TRBV4-3; D gene: TRBD1; CDR3 protein: CASSRDRGRETQYF; CDR3 DNA: TGCGCCAGCAGCCGGGACAGGGGGCGGGAGACCCAGTACTTC
J gene: TRBJ2-3; clone size: once; V gene: TRBV12-3/TRBV12-4; D gene: NA; CDR3 protein: CASRGGDTQYF; CDR3 DNA: TGTGCCAGCAGAGGGGGAGATACGCAGTATTTT
J gene: TRBJ2-2; clone size: NA; V gene: TRBV7-2; D gene: TRBD1; CDR3 protein: CASSRGTGGSGELFF; CDR3 DNA: TGTGCCAGCAGCCGGGGGACAGGGGGGTCCGGGGAGCTGTTTTTT
J gene: TRBJ2-1; clone size: few; V gene: TRBV7-3; D gene: NA; CDR3 protein: CASSRGSGLYNEQFF; CDR3 DNA: TGTGCCAGCAGCCGGGGGTCAGGGTTGTACAATGAGCAGTTCTTC
J gene: TRBJ2-1; clone size: NA; V gene: TRBV3-1/TRBV3-2; D gene: TRBD2; CDR3 protein: CASSQDSPSGGREQFF; CDR3 DNA: TGTGCCAGCAGCCAAGATTCTCCTAGCGGGGGGCGTGAGCAGTTCTTC
J gene: TRBJ1-6; clone size: few; V gene: TRBV7-9; D gene: TRBD1; CDR3 protein: CASSWDRGLSPLHF; CDR3 DNA: TGTGCCAGCAGTTGGGACAGGGGGCTGTCACCCCTCCACTTT
J gene: TRBJ1-4; clone size: NA; V gene: TRBV13; D gene: NA; CDR3 protein: CASSHGPYGQEKLFF; CDR3 DNA: TGTGCCAGCAGTCATGGACCCTATGGACAGGAAAAACTGTTTTTT
J gene: TRBJ1-1; clone size: NA; V gene: TRBV2; D gene: TRBD1; CDR3 protein: CASLPGQGNTEAFF; CDR3 DNA: TGTGCCAGCCTACCGGGACAGGGGAACACTGAAGCTTTCTTT
J gene: TRBJ1-5; clone size: NA; V gene: TRBV9; D gene: NA; CDR3 protein: CASSVDAGGGQPQHF; CDR3 DNA: TGTGCCAGCAGCGTAGATGCCGGGGGTGGGCAGCCCCAGCATTTT
J gene: TRBJ2-1; clone size: NA; V gene: TRBV7-3; D gene: TRBD1; CDR3 protein: CASSWASPGQGSYNEQFF; CDR3 DNA: TGTGCCAGCAGCTGGGCTTCCCCGGGACAGGGATCCTACAATGAGCAGTTCTTC
J gene: TRBJ2-1; clone size: NA; V gene: TRBV5-1; D gene: NA; CDR3 protein: CASTPGVISYNEQFF; CDR3 DNA: TGCGCCTCCACTCCCGGGGTGATCTCCTACAATGAGCAGTTCTTC
J gene: TRBJ1-4; clone size: NA; V gene: TRBV18; D gene: NA; CDR3 protein: CASSPPSSRDGEKLFF; CDR3 DNA: TGTGCCAGCTCACCACCATCAAGCAGGGATGGTGAAAAACTGTTTTTT
J gene: TRBJ1-5; clone size: NA; V gene: TRBV6-2/TRBV6-3; D gene: TRBD1; CDR3 protein: CASSYGDRAIQPQHF; CDR3 DNA: TGTGCCAGCAGCTATGGGGACAGGGCAATTCAGCCCCAGCATTTT
J gene: TRBJ1-5; clone size: few; V gene: TRBV6-2/TRBV6-3; D gene: TRBD1; CDR3 protein: CASSTGQGTYSNQPQHF; CDR3 DNA: TGTGCCAGCAGTACGGGACAGGGGACCTATAGCAATCAGCCCCAGCATTTT
J gene: TRBJ1-1; clone size: once; V gene: TRBV6-1; D gene: NA; CDR3 protein: CASSEPGLENTEAFF; CDR3 DNA: TGTGCCAGCAGTGAACCAGGGTTAGAGAACACTGAAGCTTTCTTT
J gene: TRBJ1-1; clone size: NA; V gene: TRBV18; D gene: NA; CDR3 protein: CASSPAAFASGTEAFF; CDR3 DNA: TGTGCCAGCTCACCAGCCGCCTTCGCGAGTGGCACTGAAGCTTTCTTT
J gene: TRBJ1-1; clone size: NA; V gene: TRBV11-2; D gene: TRBD1; CDR3 protein: CGDRGDNTEAFF; CDR3 DNA: TGTGGCGACAGGGGAGACAACACTGAAGCTTTCTTT
J gene: TRBJ1-2; clone size: NA; V gene: TRBV2; D gene: NA; CDR3 protein: CASRDGGWDGYTF; CDR3 DNA: TGTGCCAGCCGAGACGGGGGGTGGGATGGCTACACCTTC
J gene: TRBJ1-1; clone size: NA; V gene: TRBV19; D gene: NA; CDR3 protein: CASSIAGGWTEAFF; CDR3 DNA: TGTGCCAGTAGTATAGCGGGGGGTTGGACTGAAGCTTTCTTT
J gene: TRBJ1-5; clone size: NA; V gene: TRBV10-3; D gene: NA; CDR3 protein: CAIHGQANQPQHF; CDR3 DNA: TGTGCCATCCATGGCCAGGCGAATCAGCCCCAGCATTTT
J gene: TRBJ1-1; clone size: NA; V gene: TRBV20-1; D gene: NA; CDR3 protein: CSASGWTPEAPEAFF; CDR3 DNA: TGCAGTGCTAGTGGCTGGACACCCGAGGCGCCTGAAGCTTTCTTT
J gene: TRBJ1-6; clone size: NA; V gene: TRBV25-1; D gene: NA; CDR3 protein: CASSEAKRLLNSPLHF; CDR3 DNA: TGTGCCAGCAGTGAAGCAAAGAGACTGCTAAATTCACCCCTCCACTTT
J gene: TRBJ1-1; clone size: NA; V gene: TRBV6-5; D gene: NA; CDR3 protein: CATWLIENTEAFF; CDR3 DNA: TGTGCCACCTGGCTGATCGAGAACACTGAAGCTTTCTTT
J gene: TRBJ2-5; clone size: NA; V gene: TRBV18; D gene: TRBD1; CDR3 protein: CASSPPPTGGGETQYF; CDR3 DNA: TGTGCCAGCTCACCACCCCCCACAGGGGGCGGTGAGACCCAGTACTTC
J gene: TRBJ2-1; clone size: NA; V gene: TRBV19; D gene: TRBD1; CDR3 protein: CASSITGGNEQFF; CDR3 DNA: TGTGCCAGTAGTATAACAGGGGGCAATGAGCAGTTCTTC
J gene: TRBJ2-4; clone size: NA; V gene: TRBV2; D gene: TRBD2; CDR3 protein: CASSDPRLEAGGSRNIQYF; CDR3 DNA: TGTGCCAGCAGTGATCCCCGGCTTGAGGCGGGGGGATCTAGAAACATTCAGTACTTC
J gene: TRBJ2-6; clone size: NA; V gene: TRBV7-2; D gene: TRBD1; CDR3 protein: CASSPGTGGLTGANVLTF; CDR3 DNA: TGTGCCAGCAGCCCCGGGACAGGGGGGTTAACTGGGGCCAACGTCCTGACTTTC
J gene: TRBJ1-2; clone size: NA; V gene: TRBV7-2; D gene: TRBD1; CDR3 protein: CASSPQGTGNYGYTF; CDR3 DNA: TGTGCCAGCAGCCCACAGGGGACCGGTAACTATGGCTACACCTTC
J gene: TRBJ1-2; clone size: NA; V gene: TRBV6-2/TRBV6-3; D gene: TRBD1; CDR3 protein: CASSSTDRGIYGYTF; CDR3 DNA: TGTGCCAGCAGTTCCACTGACAGGGGAATCTATGGCTACACCTTC
J gene: TRBJ1-5; clone size: NA; V gene: TRBV7-9; D gene: NA; CDR3 protein: CASSLGAGNQPQHF; CDR3 DNA: TGTGCCAGCAGCTTAGGGGCAGGGAATCAGCCCCAGCATTTT
J gene: TRBJ1-1; clone size: few; V gene: TRBV27; D gene: NA; CDR3 protein: CASSPGTLYTEAFF; CDR3 DNA: TGTGCCAGCAGTCCCGGGACACTCTACACTGAAGCTTTCTTT
J gene: TRBJ2-7; clone size: NA; V gene: TRBV5-1; D gene: NA; CDR3 protein: CASSRDNSYEQYF; CDR3 DNA: TGCGCCAGCAGCCGAGACAACTCCTACGAGCAGTACTTC
J gene: TRBJ1-6; clone size: few; V gene: TRBV18; D gene: NA; CDR3 protein: CASSPPESSYNSPLHF; CDR3 DNA: TGTGCCAGCTCCCCCCCGGAGAGCTCCTATAATTCACCCCTCCACTTT
J gene: TRBJ2-3; clone size: few; V gene: TRBV5-5; D gene: TRBD2; CDR3 protein: CATFKRGNTDTQYF; CDR3 DNA: TGTGCCACCTTCAAGCGGGGGAACACAGATACGCAGTATTTT
J gene: TRBJ2-6; clone size: once; V gene: TRBV4-1; D gene: TRBD1; CDR3 protein: CASSQVGQGIAGANVLTF; CDR3 DNA: TGCGCCAGCAGCCAAGTCGGACAGGGAATAGCTGGGGCCAACGTCCTGACTTTC
J gene: TRBJ1-3; clone size: NA; V gene: TRBV16; D gene: TRBD1; CDR3 protein: CASSHSSTGAGNTIYF; CDR3 DNA: TGTGCCAGCAGCCACTCATCGACAGGGGCTGGAAACACCATATATTTT
J gene: TRBJ2-1; clone size: NA; V gene: TRBV4-2; D gene: TRBD2; CDR3 protein: CASSQPRTGGAGNEQFF; CDR3 DNA: TGTGCCAGCAGCCAACCCCGAACGGGGGGGGCGGGAAATGAGCAGTTCTTC
J gene: TRBJ2-7; clone size: NA; V gene: TRBV4-1; D gene: TRBD2; CDR3 protein: CASSQGPSGASYEQYF; CDR3 DNA: TGCGCCAGCAGCCAAGGACCTAGCGGGGCCTCCTACGAGCAGTACTTC
J gene: TRBJ1-1; clone size: NA; V gene: TRBV2; D gene: TRBD1; CDR3 protein: CARRPGQGVEAFF; CDR3 DNA: TGTGCCAGAAGACCGGGACAGGGTGTGGAGGCTTTCTTT
J gene: TRBJ1-1; clone size: NA; V gene: TRBV29-1; D gene: NA; CDR3 protein: CSVRLGGREGAFF; CDR3 DNA: TGCAGCGTTCGTCTGGGCGGGCGTGAGGGAGCTTTCTTT
J gene: TRBJ1-1; clone size: NA; V gene: TRBV12-5; D gene: NA; CDR3 protein: CASGLWSGNMNTEAFF; CDR3 DNA: TGTGCTAGTGGTTTGTGGTCAGGGAACATGAACACTGAAGCTTTCTTT